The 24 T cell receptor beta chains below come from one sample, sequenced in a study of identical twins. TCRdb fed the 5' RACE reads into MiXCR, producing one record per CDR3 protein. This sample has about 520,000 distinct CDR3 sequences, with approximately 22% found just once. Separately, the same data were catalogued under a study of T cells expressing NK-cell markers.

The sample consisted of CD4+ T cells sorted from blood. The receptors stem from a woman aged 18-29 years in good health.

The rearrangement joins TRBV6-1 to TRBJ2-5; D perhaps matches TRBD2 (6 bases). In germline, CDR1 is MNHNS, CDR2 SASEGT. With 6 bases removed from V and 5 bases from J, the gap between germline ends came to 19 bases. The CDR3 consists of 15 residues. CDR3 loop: CASRVSGLATETQYF. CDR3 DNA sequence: TGTGCCAGCAGGGTCTCGGGGCTAGCGACGGAGACCCAGTACTTC.

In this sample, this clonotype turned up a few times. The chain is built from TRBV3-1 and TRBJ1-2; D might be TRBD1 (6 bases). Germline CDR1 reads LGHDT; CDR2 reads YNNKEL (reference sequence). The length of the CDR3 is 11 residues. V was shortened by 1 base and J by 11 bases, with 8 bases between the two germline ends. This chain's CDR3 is CASSQGRGYTF. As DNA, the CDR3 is TGTGCCAGCAGCCAAGGGAGGGGGTACACCTTC.

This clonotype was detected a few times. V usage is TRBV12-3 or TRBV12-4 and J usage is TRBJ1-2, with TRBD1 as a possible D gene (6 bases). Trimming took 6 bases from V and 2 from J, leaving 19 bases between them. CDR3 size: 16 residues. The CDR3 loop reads CASSHQASTGNYGYTF. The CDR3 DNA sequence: TGTGCCAGCAGCCACCAAGCTTCGACAGGAAACTATGGCTACACCTTC.

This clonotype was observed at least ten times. Here the CDR3 reads CASSYRDTEAFF. CDR3 sequence (DNA): TGTGCCAGCAGTTACAGGGATACTGAAGCTTTCTTT. The rearrangement uses TRBV6-2 or TRBV6-3 and TRBJ1-1; no definite D call. Germline-derived CDR1 and CDR2 are MNHEY and SVGEGT. The CDR3 runs to 12 residues. V shed 2 bases and J shed 5 bases, with 6 bases lying between them.

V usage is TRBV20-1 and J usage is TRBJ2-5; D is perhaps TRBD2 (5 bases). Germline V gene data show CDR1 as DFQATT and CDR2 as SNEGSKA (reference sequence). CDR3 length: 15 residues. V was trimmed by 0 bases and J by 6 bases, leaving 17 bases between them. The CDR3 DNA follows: TGCAGTGCTAGAGATCCCCGTGGTAGCGCTAAGACCCAGTACTTC. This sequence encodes CSARDPRGSAKTQYF.

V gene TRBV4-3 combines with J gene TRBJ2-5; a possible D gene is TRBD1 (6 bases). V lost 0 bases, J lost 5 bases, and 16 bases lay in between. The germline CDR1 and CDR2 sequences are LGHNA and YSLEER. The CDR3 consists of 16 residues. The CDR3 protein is CASSQDAPGHRETQYF. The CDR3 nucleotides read TGCGCCAGCAGCCAAGATGCTCCGGGACACCGGGAGACCCAGTACTTC.

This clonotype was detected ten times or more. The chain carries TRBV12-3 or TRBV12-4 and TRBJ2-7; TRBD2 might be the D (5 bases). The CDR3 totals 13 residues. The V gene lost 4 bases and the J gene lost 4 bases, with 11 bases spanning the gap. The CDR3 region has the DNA TGTGCCAGCAGTTACCGAGGGCAGTACGAGCAGTACTTC. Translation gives CASSYRGQYEQYF.

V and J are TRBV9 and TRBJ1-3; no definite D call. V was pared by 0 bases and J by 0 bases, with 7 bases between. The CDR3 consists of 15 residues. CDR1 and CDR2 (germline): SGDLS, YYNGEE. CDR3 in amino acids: CASSVEAHSGNTIYF. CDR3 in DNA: TGTGCCAGCAGCGTAGAGGCGCACTCTGGAAACACCATATATTTT.

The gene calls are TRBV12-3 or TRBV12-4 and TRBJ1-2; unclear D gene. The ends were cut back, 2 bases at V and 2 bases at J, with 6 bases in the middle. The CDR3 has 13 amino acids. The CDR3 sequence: CASSLWENYGYTF. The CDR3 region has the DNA TGTGCCAGCAGTTTATGGGAGAACTATGGCTACACCTTC.

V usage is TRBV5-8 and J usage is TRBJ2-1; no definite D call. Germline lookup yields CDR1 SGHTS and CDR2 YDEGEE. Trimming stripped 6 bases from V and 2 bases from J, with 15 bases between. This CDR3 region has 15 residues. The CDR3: CASTPGERTYNEQFF. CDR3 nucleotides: TGTGCCAGCACCCCCGGCGAGCGCACCTACAATGAGCAGTTCTTC.

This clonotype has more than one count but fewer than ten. The CDR3: CSAKGQGRFFEQFF. In DNA, the CDR3 is TGCAGTGCGAAAGGACAGGGACGATTTTTTGAGCAGTTCTTC. The V call is TRBV20-1, the J call TRBJ2-1; TRBD1 aligns across 8 bases. This CDR3 region has 14 residues. After removal of 6 bases from V and 9 bases from J, the junction contained 13 bases not matched to a gene. Germline loops: CDR1 DFQATT, CDR2 SNEGSKA (reference sequence).

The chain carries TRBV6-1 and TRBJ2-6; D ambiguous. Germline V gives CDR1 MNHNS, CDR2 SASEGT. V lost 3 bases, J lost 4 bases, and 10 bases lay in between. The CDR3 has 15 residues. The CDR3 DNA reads TGTGCCAGCAGTGACCCACCTACCGGGGCCAACGTCCTGACTTTC. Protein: CASSDPPTGANVLTF.

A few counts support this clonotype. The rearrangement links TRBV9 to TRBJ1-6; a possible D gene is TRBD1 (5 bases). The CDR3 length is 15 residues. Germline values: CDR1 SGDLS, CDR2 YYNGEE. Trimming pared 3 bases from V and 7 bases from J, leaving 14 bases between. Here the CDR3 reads CASSGQGAGNSPLHF. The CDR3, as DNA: TGTGCCAGCAGCGGCCAAGGGGCAGGGAATTCACCCCTCCACTTT.

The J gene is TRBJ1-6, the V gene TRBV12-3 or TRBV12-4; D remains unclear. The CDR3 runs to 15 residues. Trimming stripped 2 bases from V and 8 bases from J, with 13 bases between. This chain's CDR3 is CASSLTSGFYSPLHF. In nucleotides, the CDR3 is TGTGCCAGCAGTTTAACGAGTGGGTTTTATTCACCCCTCCACTTT.

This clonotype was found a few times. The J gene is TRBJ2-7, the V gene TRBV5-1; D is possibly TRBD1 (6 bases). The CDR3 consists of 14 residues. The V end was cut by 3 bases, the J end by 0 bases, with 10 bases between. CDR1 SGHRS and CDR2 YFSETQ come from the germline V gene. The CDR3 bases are TGCGCCAGCAGCTCGGACAGAACCTCCTACGAGCAGTACTTC. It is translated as CASSSDRTSYEQYF. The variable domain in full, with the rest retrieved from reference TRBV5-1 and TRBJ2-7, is KAGVTQTPRYLIKTRGQQVTLSCSPISGHRSVSWYQQTPGQGLQFLFEYFSETQRNKGNFPGRFSGRQFSNSRSEMNVSTLELGDSALYLCASSSDRTSYEQYFGPGTRLTVT.

The CDR3: CSVGGQGQEQYF. The CDR3 DNA is TGCAGCGTAGGGGGACAGGGTCAGGAGCAGTACTTC. The rearrangement joins TRBV29-1 to TRBJ2-7; 9 bases fit TRBD1. Germline CDR1 SQVTM, CDR2 ANQGSEA. CDR3 length: 12 residues. Unmatched junction bases numbered 7, after V lost 6 bases and J lost 7 bases.

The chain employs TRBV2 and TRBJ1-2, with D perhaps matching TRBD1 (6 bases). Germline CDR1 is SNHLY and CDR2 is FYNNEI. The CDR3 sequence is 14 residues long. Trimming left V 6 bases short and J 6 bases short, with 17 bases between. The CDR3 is CASRNYTGAHGYTF. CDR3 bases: TGTGCCAGCAGGAATTATACGGGGGCGCATGGCTACACCTTC.

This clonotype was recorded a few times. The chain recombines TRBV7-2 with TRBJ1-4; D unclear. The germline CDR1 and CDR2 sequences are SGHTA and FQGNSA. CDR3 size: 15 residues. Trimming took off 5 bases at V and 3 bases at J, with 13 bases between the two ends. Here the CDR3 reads CASSTRQAPNEKLFF. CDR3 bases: TGTGCCAGCAGCACCAGACAAGCACCTAATGAAAAACTGTTTTTT.

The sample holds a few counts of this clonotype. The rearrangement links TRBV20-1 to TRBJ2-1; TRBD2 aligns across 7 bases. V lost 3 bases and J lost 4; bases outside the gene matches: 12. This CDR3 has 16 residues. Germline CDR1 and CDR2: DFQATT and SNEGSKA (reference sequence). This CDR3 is CSASIGTTLNYNEQFF. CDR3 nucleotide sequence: TGCAGTGCTAGTATAGGGACTACCCTTAATTACAATGAGCAGTTCTTC.

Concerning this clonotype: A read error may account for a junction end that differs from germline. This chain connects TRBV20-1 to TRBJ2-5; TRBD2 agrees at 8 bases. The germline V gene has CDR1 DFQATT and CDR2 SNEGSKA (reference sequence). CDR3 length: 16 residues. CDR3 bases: TGCTGTGCTAGTTCGGCTAGCGGGTACGCCCAAGAGACCCAGTACTTC. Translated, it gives CCASSASGYAQETQYF.

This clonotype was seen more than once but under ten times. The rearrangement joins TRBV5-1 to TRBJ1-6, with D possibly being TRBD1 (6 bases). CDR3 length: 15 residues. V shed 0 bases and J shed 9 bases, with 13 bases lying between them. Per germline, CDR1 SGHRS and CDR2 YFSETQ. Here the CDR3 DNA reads TGCGCCAGCAGCTTGGCCTTTGACAGGAGTTCACCCCTCCACTTT. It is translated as CASSLAFDRSSPLHF.

CDR3 sequence (DNA): TGCAGTGCTACCCCAGGGGCTTACGAGCAGTACTTC. Its translation: CSATPGAYEQYF. This chain joins TRBV20-1 and TRBJ2-7; weak D call: TRBD1 (6 bases). CDR3 length: 12 residues. V gave up 4 bases and J gave up 4 bases, with 11 bases separating them. Germline lookup yields CDR1 DFQATT and CDR2 SNEGSKA (reference sequence).

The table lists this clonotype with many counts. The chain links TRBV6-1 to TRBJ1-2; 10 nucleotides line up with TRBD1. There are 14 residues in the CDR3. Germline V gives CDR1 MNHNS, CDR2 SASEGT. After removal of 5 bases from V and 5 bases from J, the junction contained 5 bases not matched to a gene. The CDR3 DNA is TGTGCCAGCAGTCCGCCGGGACAGGGGTATGGCTACACCTTC. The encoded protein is CASSPPGQGYGYTF.

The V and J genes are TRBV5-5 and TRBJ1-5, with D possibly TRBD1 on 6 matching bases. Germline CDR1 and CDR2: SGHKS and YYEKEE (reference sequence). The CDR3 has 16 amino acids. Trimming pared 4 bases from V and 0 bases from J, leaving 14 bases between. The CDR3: CASSSSTGNSNQPQHF. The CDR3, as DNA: TGTGCCAGCAGCAGTAGTACAGGGAATAGCAATCAGCCCCAGCATTTT.